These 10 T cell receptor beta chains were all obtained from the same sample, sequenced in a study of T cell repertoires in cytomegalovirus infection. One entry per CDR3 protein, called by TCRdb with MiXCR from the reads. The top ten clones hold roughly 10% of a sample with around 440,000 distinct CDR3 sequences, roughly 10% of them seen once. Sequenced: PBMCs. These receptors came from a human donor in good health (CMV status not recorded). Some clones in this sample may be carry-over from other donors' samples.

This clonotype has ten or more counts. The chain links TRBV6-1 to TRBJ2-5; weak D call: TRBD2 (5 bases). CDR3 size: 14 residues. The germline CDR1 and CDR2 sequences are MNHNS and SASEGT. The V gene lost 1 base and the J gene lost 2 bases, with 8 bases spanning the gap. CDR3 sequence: CASSEGGWQETQYF. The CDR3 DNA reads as TGTGCCAGCAGTGAAGGAGGGTGGCAAGAGACCCAGTACTTC.

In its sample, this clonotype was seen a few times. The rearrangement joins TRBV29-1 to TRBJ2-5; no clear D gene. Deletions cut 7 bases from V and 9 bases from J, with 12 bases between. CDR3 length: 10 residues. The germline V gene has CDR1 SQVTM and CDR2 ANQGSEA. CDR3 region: CSAHEEAQYF. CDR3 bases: TGCAGCGCACACGAGGAAGCCCAGTACTTC.

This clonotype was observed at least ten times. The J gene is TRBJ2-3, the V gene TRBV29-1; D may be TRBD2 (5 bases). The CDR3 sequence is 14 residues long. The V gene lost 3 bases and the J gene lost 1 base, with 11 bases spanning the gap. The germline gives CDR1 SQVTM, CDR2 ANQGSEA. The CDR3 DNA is TGCAGCGTTGACCCCTCGGAGGGCACAGATACGCAGTATTTT. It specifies CSVDPSEGTDTQYF.

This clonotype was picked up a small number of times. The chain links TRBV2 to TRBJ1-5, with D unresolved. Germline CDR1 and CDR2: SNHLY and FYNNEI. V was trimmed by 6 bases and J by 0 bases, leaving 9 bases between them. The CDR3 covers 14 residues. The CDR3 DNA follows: TGTGCCAGCAGCAGGCACTATAGCAATCAGCCCCAGCATTTT. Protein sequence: CASSRHYSNQPQHF.

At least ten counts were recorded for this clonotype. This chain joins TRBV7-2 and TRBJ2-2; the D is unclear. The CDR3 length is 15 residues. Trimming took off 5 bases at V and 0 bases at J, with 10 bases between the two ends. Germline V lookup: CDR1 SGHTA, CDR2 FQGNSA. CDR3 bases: TGTGCCAGCAGCCTCTTAGCCCCGAACACCGGGGAGCTGTTTTTT. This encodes CASSLLAPNTGELFF.

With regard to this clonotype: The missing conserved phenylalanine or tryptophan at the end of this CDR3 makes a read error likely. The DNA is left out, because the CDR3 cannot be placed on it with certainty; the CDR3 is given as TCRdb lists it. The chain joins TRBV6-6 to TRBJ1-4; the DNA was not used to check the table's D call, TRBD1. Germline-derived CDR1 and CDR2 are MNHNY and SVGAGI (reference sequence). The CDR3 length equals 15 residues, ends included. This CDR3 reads CASTRDSTTNETLPS.

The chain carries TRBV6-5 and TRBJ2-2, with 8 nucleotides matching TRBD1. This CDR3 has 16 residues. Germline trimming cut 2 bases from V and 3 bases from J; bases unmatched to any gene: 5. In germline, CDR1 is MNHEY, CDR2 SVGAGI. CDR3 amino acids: CASSYGRGPDTGELFF. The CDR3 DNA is TGTGCCAGCAGTTACGGCAGGGGGCCCGACACCGGGGAGCTGTTTTTT.

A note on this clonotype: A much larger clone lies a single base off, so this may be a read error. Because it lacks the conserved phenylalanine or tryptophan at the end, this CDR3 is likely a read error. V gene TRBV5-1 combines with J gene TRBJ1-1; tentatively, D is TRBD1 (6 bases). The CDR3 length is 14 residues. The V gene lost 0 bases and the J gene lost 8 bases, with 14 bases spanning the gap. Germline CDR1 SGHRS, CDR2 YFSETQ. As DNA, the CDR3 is TGCGCCAGCAGCTTGGAGGGGGGACGGACCGAAGCTTTCTTA. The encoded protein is CASSLEGGRTEAFL.

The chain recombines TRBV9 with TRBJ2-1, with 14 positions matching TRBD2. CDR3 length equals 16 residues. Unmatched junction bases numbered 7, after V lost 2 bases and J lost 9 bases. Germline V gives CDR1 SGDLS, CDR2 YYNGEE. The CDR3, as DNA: TGTGCCAGCAGCGTCACCGGGACTAGCGGGAGCGGTGAGCAGTTCTTC. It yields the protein CASSVTGTSGSGEQFF.

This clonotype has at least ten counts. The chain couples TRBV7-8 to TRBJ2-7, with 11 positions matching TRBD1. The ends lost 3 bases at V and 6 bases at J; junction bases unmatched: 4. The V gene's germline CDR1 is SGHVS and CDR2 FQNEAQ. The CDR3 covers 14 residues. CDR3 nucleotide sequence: TGTGCCAGCAGCTTTAGGACAGGGGGCAGCGAGCAGTACTTC. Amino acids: CASSFRTGGSEQYF.